Given below is one TCR beta chain in context. This clonotype has only a few counts. No antigen is known for it. No per-base quality is available; no much larger clone lies one base away. The TCR beta CDR3 regions were amplified from the RNA transcripts. The first round of RT-PCR for the TCR CDR3 was performed with the HTBI primer set and the Qiagen OneStep RT-PCR kit. A second multiplex PCR round built the libraries, followed by size selection and purification. Sequencing of the libraries was done on an Illumina HiSeq2000 using paired-end 100 bp reads. The authors' analysis ran thus. SOAPnuke was used to process the raw data, throwing out any read that contained adapters or uncalled bases, had a mean Phred below 15, or lacked an exact constant-primer or identifier match. COPE v1.2.5 was used to merge the high-quality paired reads, and each unique nucleotide sequence was defined as a clonotype. MiTCR v1.1 was used to align the clonotypes against IMGT TRBV, TRBD and TRBJ reference segments. Analysis was restricted to V-J combinations with a frequency above 0.0001, which covered about 99% of repertoires. A TCS score was defined as the ratio of F50 (clonal expansion) to E x V (chaos), with BLOSUM62-based TCRdist applied between CDR3 peptides within each V-J. Welch's t-statistics and random forest reduced 500 to 550 V-J features to about 13, which were used in a naive Bayes classifier (R e1071). The raw public data were reprocessed by TCRdb itself: fastp quality trimming at Q25, MiXCR clonotype calling, in-frame beta chains only. Entries are consolidated by CDR3 protein sequence, retaining the most common genes and DNA. What appears here as the V and J calls and clone size reflects TCRdb's work, not the paper's. The sample contains about 640,000 distinct CDR3 sequences, around 20% of them found a single time. Under 35% of the sample rests with the top ten.

The data are from a study of T cells in Graves' hyperthyroidism and ophthalmopathy (dated by TCRdb to the late 2010s). Broadly, across the study: Peripheral blood samples were taken at the time of initial diagnosis, prior to any treatment. TCR V-J signatures able to tell the groups apart were searched for in a discovery cohort of 100 patients, of whom roughly 42 had Graves' ophthalmopathy and some 60 had stable Graves' hyperthyroidism. Prospective prediction of ophthalmopathy was tested in an independent validation cohort consisting of 18 to 20 hyperthyroidism patients and some 17 patients who later progressed to ophthalmopathy. The roughly 99 discovery patients were divided at random into training and test sets in a 7:3 ratio. In addition, the study compared T-cell repertoires in thyroid tissue and in blood from six Graves' hyperthyroidism patients. Following sampling, methimazole starting at 30 mg daily was given to hyperthyroidism patients, and high-dose intravenous methylprednisolone was given to ophthalmopathy patients. According to the paper, TCR Vbeta CDR3 sequencing was carried out on over 130 peripheral blood samples, which came from fewer than 50 ophthalmopathy, around 75 hyperthyroidism and roughly 17 progressor patients.

General conclusions and limits of the study: Sample size was not statistically predetermined, and blinding of investigators to group allocation was not performed. Ophthalmopathy was separated from stable hyperthyroidism by a 13 V-J signature model, with approximately 86% sensitivity and 81% to 82% specificity obtained in cross-validation and 80%/75% obtained in testing. In validation, the model predicted progression to ophthalmopathy with roughly 70% sensitivity and 72% to 75% specificity, a median of 6.5 months before onset. Most expanded thyroid clonotypes (frequency above 0.001) were also detected in blood, a finding suggesting that blood repertoires may reflect thyroid immune responses.

Based on the germline V gene, the CDR1 and CDR2 sequences are MDHEN and SYDVKM. Cut back by 6 bases and 5 bases, the V and J ends lie 14 bases apart. There are 14 amino acids in the CDR3, from cysteine to phenylalanine inclusive. Only the CDR3 region is kept as DNA, spanning 42 bases read in frame from base 1. Ophthalmopathy patients had moderately to severely active disease, Clinical Activity Score of at least 3, NOSPECS grade of at least 4, and duration under 3 months. The study excluded patients with uncontrolled infections, other autoimmune diseases, pregnancy or lactation. Diagnoses relied on clinical symptoms, serum thyroxine and TRAb, thyroid ultrasound and orbital computed tomography. Ficoll-Paque density gradient centrifugation was used to isolate PBMCs from about 9 ml of fresh peripheral blood. Total RNA was extracted using Trizol reagent, and RNA quality was assessed on an Agilent 2100 Bioanalyzer.

This sequence uses TRBV28 and TRBJ2-1; matching of 5 bases hints at TRBD2 as the D gene. The receptor comes from a man aged 25 to 40 with Graves' ophthalmopathy. Sequences were obtained from blood. The base sequence is TGTGCCAGCAGAACTTTCTACGGGGACAATGAGCAGTTCTTC. It translates as CASRTFYGDNEQFF.